These T cell receptor beta chains were read from a single sample in a study of monozygotic twins with inflammatory bowel disease. With the 5' RACE reads reprocessed, TCRdb shows one record per CDR3 protein and no DNA. The listing records roughly 120,000 distinct CDR3 sequences. The specimen sequenced was blood. The receptors were gathered from a human donor with ulcerative colitis or Crohn's disease, or a healthy co-twin of an affected twin (not recorded which). Each CDR3 is given with its conserved first and last residue. Fields, in order: J gene, CDR3 length, V gene, CDR3 protein.

J gene: TRBJ2-1
CDR3 length: 15
V gene: TRBV7-2
CDR3 protein: CASSNSGSSYNEQFF

J gene: TRBJ2-7
CDR3 length: 14
V gene: TRBV5-5
CDR3 protein: CASSLVVGQGMQYF

J gene: TRBJ2-1
CDR3 length: 14
V gene: TRBV12-3/TRBV12-4
CDR3 protein: CASSLPGGRYEQFF

J gene: TRBJ1-1
CDR3 length: 12
V gene: TRBV20-1
CDR3 protein: CSAPRSPRWAFF

J gene: TRBJ2-7
CDR3 length: 12
V gene: TRBV29-1
CDR3 protein: CSVLGQTYEQYF

J gene: TRBJ1-1
CDR3 length: 15
V gene: TRBV28
CDR3 protein: CASSLYQGLNTEAFF

J gene: TRBJ2-1
CDR3 length: 15
V gene: TRBV5-5
CDR3 protein: CASSLIGLEYNEQFF

J gene: TRBJ1-4
CDR3 length: 18
V gene: TRBV4-1
CDR3 protein: CASSRTPGQGTTNEKLFF

J gene: TRBJ2-7
CDR3 length: 15
V gene: TRBV5-1
CDR3 protein: CASSPRATGFGEQYF

J gene: TRBJ2-1
CDR3 length: 19
V gene: TRBV9
CDR3 protein: CASSIGAGGIRSSYNEQFF

J gene: TRBJ2-3
CDR3 length: 13
V gene: TRBV7-8
CDR3 protein: CASSQRAGDTQYF

J gene: TRBJ2-4
CDR3 length: 19
V gene: TRBV27
CDR3 protein: CASSLSGNSASVAKNIQYF

J gene: TRBJ2-7
CDR3 length: 14
V gene: TRBV20-1
CDR3 protein: CSARAGTGAYEQYF

J gene: TRBJ1-1
CDR3 length: 13
V gene: TRBV5-6
CDR3 protein: CASSPVSNTEAFF

J gene: TRBJ2-1
CDR3 length: 15
V gene: TRBV7-8
CDR3 protein: CASSLQGGSYNEQFF

J gene: TRBJ2-3
CDR3 length: 16
V gene: TRBV7-9
CDR3 protein: CASSLPLAGGSDTQYF

J gene: TRBJ2-3
CDR3 length: 14
V gene: TRBV29-1
CDR3 protein: CSVEAGLAEDTQYF

J gene: TRBJ2-1
CDR3 length: 11
V gene: TRBV28
CDR3 protein: CASSFSAQQFF

J gene: TRBJ2-5
CDR3 length: 18
V gene: TRBV7-7
CDR3 protein: CASSLAIVAEGVQETQYF

J gene: TRBJ2-2
CDR3 length: 14
V gene: TRBV7-2
CDR3 protein: CATSLRGVTGELFF

J gene: TRBJ1-2
CDR3 length: 14
V gene: TRBV7-2
CDR3 protein: CASSLGTGLYGYTF

J gene: TRBJ1-2
CDR3 length: 15
V gene: TRBV12-3/TRBV12-4
CDR3 protein: CASSLLYRGAYGYTF

J gene: TRBJ2-7
CDR3 length: 17
V gene: TRBV4-3
CDR3 protein: CASSQVRDHYGLYEQYF

J gene: TRBJ1-6
CDR3 length: 19
V gene: TRBV20-1
CDR3 protein: CSARDPDRELSSYNSPLHF

J gene: TRBJ1-1
CDR3 length: 15
V gene: TRBV6-4
CDR3 protein: CASSDTAGLNTEAFF

J gene: TRBJ2-1
CDR3 length: 15
V gene: TRBV18
CDR3 protein: CASSLLEQEANEQFF

J gene: TRBJ1-2
CDR3 length: 14
V gene: TRBV9
CDR3 protein: CASSVDGNLYGYTF

J gene: TRBJ2-5
CDR3 length: 18
V gene: TRBV27
CDR3 protein: CASSLRQGWKSPQETQYF

J gene: TRBJ1-5
CDR3 length: 13
V gene: TRBV7-2
CDR3 protein: CASTRGGSEPQHF

J gene: TRBJ2-7
CDR3 length: 15
V gene: TRBV20-1
CDR3 protein: CSAWTSGPRGYEQYF

J gene: TRBJ2-3
CDR3 length: 17
V gene: TRBV7-9
CDR3 protein: CASSPPIGEFGTDTQYF

J gene: TRBJ2-7
CDR3 length: 14
V gene: TRBV7-9
CDR3 protein: CASSKGTVSYEQYF

J gene: TRBJ1-2
CDR3 length: 13
V gene: TRBV24-1
CDR3 protein: CAIRQGASYGYTF

J gene: TRBJ1-3
CDR3 length: 15
V gene: TRBV20-1
CDR3 protein: CSAGEPTGGGNTIYF

J gene: TRBJ2-1
CDR3 length: 17
V gene: TRBV20-1
CDR3 protein: CSARGLAGWSKHNEQFF

J gene: TRBJ2-7
CDR3 length: 13
V gene: TRBV20-1
CDR3 protein: CSALSLGAYEQYF

J gene: TRBJ2-3
CDR3 length: 16
V gene: TRBV27
CDR3 protein: CASSFYPGTGVDTQYF

J gene: TRBJ2-7
CDR3 length: 14
V gene: TRBV19
CDR3 protein: CASSLPGGLYEQYF

J gene: TRBJ1-1
CDR3 length: 13
V gene: TRBV3-1
CDR3 protein: CASSHNKNTEAFF

J gene: TRBJ2-1
CDR3 length: 16
V gene: TRBV4-1
CDR3 protein: CASSQSLAGTSNEQFF

J gene: TRBJ2-7
CDR3 length: 15
V gene: TRBV6-5
CDR3 protein: CASSYSQDYSYEQYF

J gene: TRBJ2-7
CDR3 length: 14
V gene: TRBV7-2
CDR3 protein: CASSLALAVREQYF

J gene: TRBJ2-1
CDR3 length: 15
V gene: TRBV12-3/TRBV12-4
CDR3 protein: CASSTGTSGGDEQFF

J gene: TRBJ2-7
CDR3 length: 16
V gene: TRBV4-2
CDR3 protein: CASSQDGLAGGYEQYF

J gene: TRBJ2-3
CDR3 length: 16
V gene: TRBV6-5
CDR3 protein: CASSYFAGGPTDTQYF

J gene: TRBJ2-5
CDR3 length: 13
V gene: TRBV3-1
CDR3 protein: CASSQVPRETQYF

J gene: TRBJ2-5
CDR3 length: 15
V gene: TRBV28
CDR3 protein: CASSPGGEARETQYF

J gene: TRBJ2-5
CDR3 length: 16
V gene: TRBV7-2
CDR3 protein: CASSFQGLAGGETQYF

J gene: TRBJ2-2
CDR3 length: 17
V gene: TRBV5-6
CDR3 protein: CASSRMPGGTNTGELFF

J gene: TRBJ1-1
CDR3 length: 16
V gene: TRBV7-2
CDR3 protein: CASSPLWTETNTEAFF

J gene: TRBJ2-3
CDR3 length: 15
V gene: TRBV27
CDR3 protein: CASSLLWGSTDTQYF

J gene: TRBJ2-2
CDR3 length: 13
V gene: TRBV7-6
CDR3 protein: CASSLEGTPELFF